A selection of T cell receptor beta chains follows, all from one sample in a study of blood T cell repertoires in COVID-19. The data were produced by immunoSEQ multiplex PCR, yet TCRdb's version contains in-frame clones alone and is incomplete. The sample carries over 150,000 clones, about 88% recorded once. The sequenced material came from peripheral blood. These receptors all come from a woman aged 60 to 75 with COVID-19, enrolled during active disease. CDR3s include the opening cysteine and the closing phenylalanine or tryptophan. D genes are given only for firm matches. For some rows the clone size is stated as once, few or many, or as a class when expanded; others skip it.

D	V	size	length	J	DNA	CDR3
-	TRBV5-1	-	13	TRBJ1-2	TGCGCCAGCAGCTTGGAGCGAAACTATGGCTACACCTTC	CASSLERNYGYTF
TRBD2	TRBV4-1	-	16	TRBJ2-1	TGCGCCAGCCGGAACTGGCGGGGGAGCTCCTACAATGAGCAGTTCTTC	CASRNWRGSSYNEQFF
-	TRBV7-8	-	13	TRBJ2-3	TGTGCCAGCAGCTTCGGGACTTCAGATACGCAGTATTTT	CASSFGTSDTQYF
-	TRBV27	-	16	TRBJ2-1	TGTGCCAGCAGTTTATCGGGGCTAGCGAGCTACAATGAGCAGTTCTTC	CASSLSGLASYNEQFF
TRBD1	TRBV5-1	-	16	TRBJ1-1	TGCGCCAGCAGCCGGGGACAGGGGGTGGCGAACACTGAAGCTTTCTTT	CASSRGQGVANTEAFF
-	TRBV6-5	-	15	TRBJ2-7	TGTGCCAGCAGCCCCATGGGGGCATCAAACTACGAGCAGTACTTC	CASSPMGASNYEQYF
TRBD2	TRBV27	-	18	TRBJ2-5	TGTGCCAGCAGTTCGAGAGGGACTAGCGGGAGGATCTCAGAGACCCAGTACTTC	CASSSRGTSGRISETQYF
-	TRBV18	few	15	TRBJ2-2	TGTGCCAGCTCACCACGATCCAGGAACACCGGGGAGCTGTTTTTT	CASSPRSRNTGELFF
TRBD2	TRBV4-1	few	17	TRBJ2-7	TGCGCCAGCAGCCAGGCTTCACTAGCGGAGGTTCCCTACGAGCAGTACTTC	CASSQASLAEVPYEQYF
-	TRBV15	once	14	TRBJ1-1	TGTGCCACCAGCAGAGATAAGAGGGGGACTGAAGCTTTCTTT	CATSRDKRGTEAFF
-	TRBV9	-	15	TRBJ1-4	TGTGCCAGCAGCGTAGGTAGCAGGGAGGGTGAAAAACTGTTTTTT	CASSVGSREGEKLFF
-	TRBV7-3	-	14	TRBJ1-2	TGTGCCAGCAGCCCCTCAGGGTTTGAAGATGGCTACACCTTC	CASSPSGFEDGYTF
TRBD1	TRBV7-3	-	16	TRBJ1-1	TGTGCCAGCAGCACACAGGGGGCCGGCATGAACACTGAAGCTTTCTTT	CASSTQGAGMNTEAFF
TRBD1	TRBV6-5	-	12	TRBJ1-1	TGTGCCAGCGACAGGGCGAACACTGAAGCTTTCTTT	CASDRANTEAFF
TRBD1	TRBV6-6	-	16	TRBJ1-6	TGTGCCAGCAGTTCCCCGGGACAGAGACTTAATTCACCCCTCCACTTT	CASSSPGQRLNSPLHF
-	TRBV27	-	16	TRBJ2-6	TGTGCCAGCAGTGGGCGGGTGCCCTCTGGGGCCAACGTCCTGACTTTC	CASSGRVPSGANVLTF
TRBD1	TRBV14	-	15	TRBJ1-1	TGTGCCAGCAGCCAAGCACAGGGGGTGGGCGCTGAAGCTTTCTTT	CASSQAQGVGAEAFF
TRBD1	TRBV2	-	16	TRBJ1-6	TGTGCCAGCAGCGCCGCCGGCGGGACAGGGGTTTCACCCCTCCACTTT	CASSAAGGTGVSPLHF
TRBD2	TRBV7-9	-	15	TRBJ2-5	TGTGCCAGCAGCTTAGCTAGCGGGAGTCAAGAGACCCAGTACTTC	CASSLASGSQETQYF
-	TRBV2	-	12	TRBJ2-5	TGTGCCAGCAGCGCCCAGGGGGAGACCCAGTACTTC	CASSAQGETQYF
-	TRBV24-1	few	16	TRBJ2-5	TGTGCCACCAGTGATCAGGGCTCAGTCTTGGGAGGGACCCAGTACTTC	CATSDQGSVLGGTQYF
TRBD1	TRBV6-6	-	14	TRBJ1-1	TGTGCCAGCAGTTACCCGGACAGGGGCGCTGAAGCTTTCTTT	CASSYPDRGAEAFF
-	TRBV18	few	16	TRBJ2-7	TGTGCCAGCTCACCACCAGGGGGTCAGCCCTCCTACGAGCAGTACTTC	CASSPPGGQPSYEQYF
-	TRBV19	-	13	TRBJ2-7	TGTGCCAGTAGTATGTCCGTGCAGGGCGAGCAGTACTTC	CASSMSVQGEQYF
-	TRBV5-1	-	11	TRBJ2-5	TGCGCCAGCAGACAACAAGAGACCCAGTACTTC	CASRQQETQYF
-	TRBV6-1	-	15	TRBJ2-4	TGTGCCAGCAGTGACGGACAGCACCTTAAAAACATTCAGTACTTC	CASSDGQHLKNIQYF
TRBD1	TRBV6-5	-	15	TRBJ2-7	TGTGCCAGCAGCCGACAGGGGGTAAATTCCTACGAGCAGTACTTC	CASSRQGVNSYEQYF
TRBD1	TRBV7-9	-	16	TRBJ1-4	TGTGCCAGCAGCTTAGGCCGAGGACAGGATAATGAAAAACTGTTTTTT	CASSLGRGQDNEKLFF
-	TRBV29-1	-	15	TRBJ2-5	TGCAGCGCCCGGACGGACAGATTCCCTCAAGAGACCCAGTACTTC	CSARTDRFPQETQYF
TRBD1	TRBV6-5	few	13	TRBJ2-2	TGTGCCAGCAGTTGGGACAGGGATTATGAGCTGTTTTTT	CASSWDRDYELFF
-	TRBV27	-	12	TRBJ1-2	TGTGCCAGCAAGGGCGGGGGGCGAGGCTACACCTTC	CASKGGGRGYTF
TRBD1	TRBV29-1	-	13	TRBJ1-1	TGCAGCGCCGCACAGGGGGGACGCACTGAAGCTTTCTTT	CSAAQGGRTEAFF
-	TRBV5-1	once	14	TRBJ2-2	TGCGCCAGCAGCCGCGAGCTAGGGGCCGGGGAGCTGTTTTTT	CASSRELGAGELFF
TRBD1	TRBV7-8	-	16	TRBJ1-5	TGTGCCAGCAGCTTAGGGACAGGGAAAGACAATCAGCCCCAGCATTTT	CASSLGTGKDNQPQHF
TRBD1	TRBV5-4	-	14	TRBJ1-1	TGTGCCAGCAGCCCCCGACAGGGGAGAGCTGAAGCTTTCTTT	CASSPRQGRAEAFF
TRBD1	TRBV14	-	14	TRBJ2-4	TGTGCCAGCAGCCACTGGACAGGGGAGAACATTCAGTACTTC	CASSHWTGENIQYF
-	TRBV6-1	-	14	TRBJ1-5	TGTGCCAGCAGTGAAGCAGCCGGCAATCAGCCCCAGCATTTT	CASSEAAGNQPQHF
TRBD1	TRBV18	-	14	TRBJ1-6	TGTGCCAGCTCTTCTGGACAGGAGAATTCACCCCTCCACTTT	CASSSGQENSPLHF
-	TRBV29-1	-	15	TRBJ2-3	TGCAGCGTTGAAGATCCAGCAGGGGAAGCAGATACGCAGTATTTT	CSVEDPAGEADTQYF
TRBD1	TRBV5-1	-	18	TRBJ1-5	TGCGCCAGCAGCTGGAAAACCGGGACAGGGCTTAGCAATCAGCCCCAGCATTTT	CASSWKTGTGLSNQPQHF
-	TRBV6-5	-	14	TRBJ2-1	TGTGCCAGCAGGACAACAGAGATAAGCAATGAGCAGTTCTTC	CASRTTEISNEQFF
-	TRBV9	-	16	TRBJ1-3	TGTGCCAGCAGCGTCTACACAGGGAATTTGGGAAACACCATATATTTT	CASSVYTGNLGNTIYF
TRBD2	TRBV11-3	once	15	TRBJ2-1	TGTGCCAGCAGCTTAGACCCACTAGCGGGAGGTGAGCAGTTCTTC	CASSLDPLAGGEQFF
-	TRBV7-7	-	15	TRBJ2-1	TGTGCCAGCAGCGAAGGAGGACTGTTCTACAATGAGCAGTTCTTC	CASSEGGLFYNEQFF
TRBD1	TRBV4-2	-	14	TRBJ1-5	TGTGCCAGCAGCCAGGGACAGGTAAATCAGCCCCAGCATTTT	CASSQGQVNQPQHF
TRBD1	TRBV3-1/TRBV3-2	-	13	TRBJ1-2	TGTGCCAGCAGGAATCTACAGGGGGGCGACTACACCTTC	CASRNLQGGDYTF
-	TRBV11-2	-	16	TRBJ1-2	TGTGCCAGCAGCTTTTCTCGGTCTGTCAAAGACTATGGCTACACCTTC	CASSFSRSVKDYGYTF
TRBD1	TRBV5-1	-	15	TRBJ1-1	TGCGCCAGCAGCTTGGGGGGACAGGCGTTAAAACGAGCTTTCTTT	CASSLGGQALKRAFF
TRBD1	TRBV7-9	-	17	TRBJ1-3	TGTGCCAGCAGTTTATCGGGACAGGGAAGATCAGGAAACACCATATATTTT	CASSLSGQGRSGNTIYF
-	TRBV9	-	15	TRBJ2-3	TGTGCCAGCAGCCCTAGTACCATTAGCACAGATACGCAGTATTTT	CASSPSTISTDTQYF
-	TRBV9	-	14	TRBJ1-3	TGTGCCAGCAGCGGAGGGAGGCAAGAAAACACCATATATTTT	CASSGGRQENTIYF
-	TRBV20-1	-	11	TRBJ2-5	TGCAGTGCTAGTCAACAGGAGACCCAGTACTTC	CSASQQETQYF